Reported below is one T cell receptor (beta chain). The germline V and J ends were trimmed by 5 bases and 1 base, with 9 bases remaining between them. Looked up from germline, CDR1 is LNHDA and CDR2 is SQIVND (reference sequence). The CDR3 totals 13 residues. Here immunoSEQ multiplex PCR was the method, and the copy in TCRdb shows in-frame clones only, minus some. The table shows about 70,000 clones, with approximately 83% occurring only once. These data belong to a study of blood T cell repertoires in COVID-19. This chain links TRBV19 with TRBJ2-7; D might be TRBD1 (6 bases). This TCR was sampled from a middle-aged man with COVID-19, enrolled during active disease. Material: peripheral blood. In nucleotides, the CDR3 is TGTGCCAGTAGTTTTGGACAGTCCTACGAGCAGTACTTC. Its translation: CASSFGQSYEQYF.